Following are 32 T cell receptor beta chains from one sample sequenced in a study of blood T cell repertoires in COVID-19. Sequencing was performed with immunoSEQ multiplex PCR; in TCRdb, only in-frame clones are kept and a portion is missing. Seen here are about 94,000 clones, around 72% observed once, and the top ten hold less than 5%. The sequenced sample consisted of peripheral blood. The receptor set was obtained from a man aged 65 to 79 with COVID-19, enrolled during active disease.

The rearrangement joins TRBV2 to TRBJ1-1, with 7 positions matching TRBD1. The V gene end was trimmed by 5 bases and the J gene end by 5 bases; junction bases not matched to a gene: 8. This CDR3 has 14 residues. Germline-derived CDR1 and CDR2 are SNHLY and FYNNEI. For the CDR3, the DNA is TGTGCCAGCAGTCTTCAGGGGGAGGAAACTGAAGCTTTCTTT. Translating gives CASSLQGEETEAFF.

This clone was detected only once. The chain is built from TRBV19 and TRBJ2-3; 10 bases line up with TRBD2. Germline V lookup: CDR1 LNHDA, CDR2 SQIVND (reference sequence). The CDR3 has 18 amino acids. V trimming: 3 bases; J trimming: 2 bases; junction bases outside the gene matches: 11. This CDR3 is CASSMRGGLAEFTDTQYF. In nucleotides, the CDR3 is TGTGCCAGTAGTATGAGGGGTGGACTAGCGGAATTCACAGATACGCAGTATTTT.

The CDR3 region has the DNA TGTGCCAGCTCACAGAGCGGGCCCTCCTACAATGAGCAGTTCTTC. Residues: CASSQSGPSYNEQFF. The chain employs TRBV18 and TRBJ2-1, with a tentative D call TRBD2 (6 bases). CDR3 length equals 15 residues. The V gene's germline CDR1 is KGHSH and CDR2 LQKENI. The ends were cut back, 4 bases at V and 0 bases at J, with 10 bases in the middle.

This rearrangement joins TRBV30 to TRBJ2-3; possibly TRBD1 for D (5 bases). Germline V CDR1 and CDR2: GTSNPN, SVGIG (reference sequence). The V and J ends lost 4 bases and 0 bases respectively, with 14 bases between them. The CDR3 loop spans 15 amino acids. In DNA, the CDR3 is TGTGCCTGGACAAGGGGCACACCGAGCACAGATACGCAGTATTTT. This sequence encodes CAWTRGTPSTDTQYF.

The rearrangement joins TRBV6-5 to TRBJ2-7, with 9 bases aligning to TRBD1. CDR1 MNHEY and CDR2 SVGAGI come from the germline V gene. V shed 2 bases and J 3 bases; nucleotides not matched to a gene: 2. The CDR3 has 14 residues. The CDR3 here is CASSYGTGFYEQYF. The CDR3, as DNA: TGTGCCAGCAGTTACGGGACAGGGTTCTACGAGCAGTACTTC.

The chain combines TRBV27 with TRBJ2-6; 9 nucleotides match TRBD1. Germline V gene data show CDR1 as MNHEY and CDR2 as SMNVEV (reference sequence). The CDR3 consists of 18 residues. J was trimmed by 3 bases and V by 2 bases; bases with no gene match: 8. The DNA of the CDR3 is TGTGCCAGCAGTTTAGTAGGGGACAGGGTCTTTGGGGCCAACGTCCTGACTTTC. This translates into CASSLVGDRVFGANVLTF.

The chain is built from TRBV2 and TRBJ1-1; unclear D gene. Germline-derived CDR1 and CDR2 are SNHLY and FYNNEI. The V gene lost 4 bases and the J gene lost 1 base, with 13 bases spanning the gap. This CDR3 region has 15 residues. The DNA of the CDR3 is TGTGCCAGCAGTGTGCATCAGTCCCCGAACACTGAAGCTTTCTTT. The encoded protein is CASSVHQSPNTEAFF.

The chain recombines TRBV19 with TRBJ2-3; 12 bases are a match to TRBD2. CDR1 is LNHDA and CDR2 is SQIVND in the germline V gene (reference sequence). The CDR3 is made up of 15 amino acids. After removal of 9 bases from V and 2 bases from J, the junction contained 6 bases not matched to a gene. The CDR3 DNA reads as TGTGCCAGCACCACTAGCGGGAGGCTCACAGATACGCAGTATTTT. Translation gives CASTTSGRLTDTQYF.

The chain joins TRBV18 to TRBJ2-1, with TRBD1 matching over 7 bases. Germline assignment: CDR1 KGHSH and CDR2 LQKENI. The CDR3 is made up of 14 amino acids. Trimming took 6 bases from V and 11 from J; bases not matched to a gene: 13. This CDR3 is CASSPGQVGNQQFF. The CDR3, as DNA: TGTGCCAGCTCCCCCGGACAGGTTGGGAATCAGCAGTTCTTC. Full variable domain (outside the CDR3, taken from reference TRBV18 and TRBJ2-1): NAGVMQNPRHLVRRRGQEARLRCSPMKGHSHVYWYRQLPEEGLKFMVYLQKENIIDESGMPKERFSAEFPKEGPSILRIQQVVRGDSAAYFCASSPGQVGNQQFFGPGTRLTVL.

The chain is built from TRBV7-8 and TRBJ2-2; TRBD2 might be the D (6 bases). The CDR3 has 16 amino acids. Trimming shortened V by 1 base and J by 7 bases, and 16 bases separated the two germline ends. Per germline, CDR1 SGHVS and CDR2 FQNEAQ. The DNA for the CDR3 is TGTGCCAGCAGCTTAGGTCTAGCGCCCCGAGGCGGGGAGCTGTTTTTT. Its translation: CASSLGLAPRGGELFF.

This clone has just a few counts. The rearrangement joins TRBV7-3 to TRBJ2-3; maybe TRBD2 (7 bases). The CDR3 has 15 amino acids. Germline V lookup: CDR1 SGHTA, CDR2 FQGTGA. V shed 3 bases and J shed 4 bases, with 14 bases lying between them. CDR3 nucleotide sequence: TGTGCCAGCAGCTTGGGTTTCGGGGGGCCAGATACGCAGTATTTT. It translates to CASSLGFGGPDTQYF.

This sequence joins TRBV30 and TRBJ2-2; possibly TRBD2 for D (7 bases). The CDR3 is made up of 16 amino acids. Trimming left V 8 bases short and J 1 base short, with 20 bases between. The germline V gene encodes CDR1 GTSNPN and CDR2 SVGIG (reference sequence). CDR3 sequence reads: CALRWGGAGNTGELFF. In nucleotides, the CDR3 is TGTGCCCTTAGGTGGGGGGGCGCTGGGAACACCGGGGAGCTGTTTTTT.

The gene calls are TRBV5-4 and TRBJ1-3; no clear D. This CDR3 is 12 amino acids long. V lost 1 base and J lost 4, with 3 bases in between. Germline V gene sequence: CDR1 SGHNT, CDR2 YYREEE (reference sequence). Here the CDR3 DNA reads TGTGCCAGCAGCTTGCAAGGAAACACCATATATTTT. This encodes CASSLQGNTIYF.

The gene calls are TRBV30 and TRBJ1-1; D is undetermined. The CDR3 has 12 residues. Germline V gives CDR1 GTSNPN, CDR2 SVGIG (reference sequence). The germline V and J ends were trimmed by 2 bases and 1 base, with 5 bases remaining between them. The CDR3 nucleotides read TGTGCCTGGAGTCCGGGGAACACTGAAGCTTTCTTT. It yields the protein CAWSPGNTEAFF.

This clone has just one count. The chain uses TRBV7-2 and TRBJ2-2; TRBD2 aligns across 9 bases. The trim removed 0 bases at V and 5 bases at J, leaving 4 bases unmatched. Per the germline V gene, CDR1 is SGHTA and CDR2 is FQGNSA. CDR3 length: 16 residues. CDR3 DNA sequence: TGTGCCAGCAGCTTAGCGAGACTAGCGGTGACCGGGGAGCTGTTTTTT. Translated: CASSLARLAVTGELFF.

V gene TRBV27 combines with J gene TRBJ2-1; 8 nucleotides align to TRBD2. The V gene end was trimmed by 4 bases and the J gene end by 6 bases; junction bases not matched to a gene: 11. This CDR3 is 16 amino acids long. The germline CDR1 and CDR2 sequences are MNHEY and SMNVEV (reference sequence). The CDR3 sequence is CASSSLLTGGPNEQFF. Written as DNA, the CDR3 is TGTGCCAGCAGTTCTCTCCTAACGGGAGGGCCCAATGAGCAGTTCTTC.

The chain recombines TRBV6-6 with TRBJ1-1, with 9 bases identical to TRBD1. From germline, CDR1 is MNHNY and CDR2 SVGAGI (reference sequence). The CDR3 is 16 amino acids. After removal of 6 bases from V and 1 base from J, the junction contained 9 bases not matched to a gene. CDR3 DNA: TGTGCCAGCAGATCCGGGACAGGGTCAAGGAACACTGAAGCTTTCTTT. Residues: CASRSGTGSRNTEAFF.

As DNA, the CDR3 is TGTGCCAGCAGTTTTACAGGGGGCTTTAGGGAGCTGTTTTTT. Its protein is CASSFTGGFRELFF. The J gene is TRBJ2-2, the V gene TRBV28; 9 bases are shared with TRBD1. The ends lost 3 bases at V and 9 bases at J; junction bases unmatched: 5. CDR1 MDHEN and CDR2 SYDVKM come from the germline V gene. There are 14 residues in the CDR3.

The J gene is TRBJ2-4, the V gene TRBV28, with 14 bases that match TRBD2. CDR3 length equals 20 residues. Germline values: CDR1 MDHEN, CDR2 SYDVKM. J gave up 1 base and V 5 bases, and 13 bases lay outside the gene matches. CDR3 region: CASSTPPGTSGRGAKNIQYF. The CDR3 DNA reads as TGTGCCAGCAGTACCCCACCCGGGACTAGCGGGAGAGGGGCCAAAAACATTCAGTACTTC.

The chain joins TRBV28 to TRBJ1-4, with no clear D. CDR3 length equals 14 residues. The V end was cut by 3 bases, the J end by 4 bases, with 9 bases between. Germline V gene sequence: CDR1 MDHEN, CDR2 SYDVKM. CDR3 region: CASSFGGNNEKLFF. DNA of the CDR3: TGTGCCAGCAGTTTCGGCGGGAATAATGAAAAACTGTTTTTT.

J is TRBJ2-1 and V is TRBV28, with 11 bases fitting TRBD2. The CDR3 consists of 14 residues. Germline V lookup: CDR1 MDHEN, CDR2 SYDVKM. After removal of 6 bases from V and 5 bases from J, the junction contained 3 bases not matched to a gene. As DNA, the CDR3 is TGTGCCAGCAGGCGACTAGCGGGACACAATGAGCAGTTCTTC. Its translation: CASRRLAGHNEQFF.

This clone was recorded only once. The chain links TRBV10-3 to TRBJ2-1; TRBD2 matches 9 bases. V dropped 5 bases and J dropped 8; count of bases not matched to a gene: 7. Germline V gene sequence: CDR1 ENHRY, CDR2 SYGVKD. This CDR3 is built from 14 residues. The CDR3 region has the DNA TGTGCCATCAGTTTAGCGGGAGATCTCGATGAGCAGTTCTTC. Translation: CAISLAGDLDEQFF.

The rearrangement uses TRBV11-3 and TRBJ1-1; TRBD1 matches 9 bases. Unmatched junction bases numbered 4, after V lost 4 bases and J lost 1 base. This CDR3 is built from 15 residues. Germline CDR1 SGHNT, CDR2 YENEEA. In DNA, the CDR3 is TGTGCCAGCAGCTCGGGACAGGGAGAGAACACTGAAGCTTTCTTT. Translating gives CASSSGQGENTEAFF.

V is TRBV9 and J is TRBJ2-3, with 7 bases matching TRBD2. V lost 4 bases and J lost 4; bases outside the gene matches: 9. This CDR3 contains 15 residues. The germline gives CDR1 SGDLS, CDR2 YYNGEE. The CDR3 region has the DNA TGTGCCAGCAGCCCAGAGGCGGGAGTGGCAGATACGCAGTATTTT. It yields the protein CASSPEAGVADTQYF.

This clone has more than one count but fewer than ten. The rearrangement uses TRBV10-3 and TRBJ1-5; TRBD1 matches at 7 bases. There are 14 residues in the CDR3. J was trimmed by 2 bases and V by 5 bases; bases with no gene match: 3. CDR1 and CDR2 (germline): ENHRY, SYGVKD. CDR3: CAISNGQGNQPQHF. The CDR3 nucleotides read TGTGCCATCAGTAACGGACAGGGCAATCAGCCCCAGCATTTT.

This clone showed up just a few times. The gene calls are TRBV29-1 and TRBJ2-1; perhaps TRBD2 as D (6 bases). The germline V gene encodes CDR1 SQVTM and CDR2 ANQGSEA. The CDR3 is made up of 13 amino acids. The germline V and J ends were trimmed by 4 bases and 6 bases, with 13 bases remaining between them. CDR3 amino acids: CSVGGLGGNEQFF. As DNA, the CDR3 is TGCAGCGTTGGGGGACTTGGGGGCAATGAGCAGTTCTTC.

The DNA of the CDR3 is TGTGCCAGTACTCCCCTAGCGGGAGTTGGTGAGCAGTTCTTC. This translates into CASTPLAGVGEQFF. The chain couples TRBV19 to TRBJ2-1; 10 positions agree with TRBD2. The CDR3 is made up of 14 amino acids. The germline CDR1 and CDR2 sequences are LNHDA and SQIVND (reference sequence). With V trimmed by 7 bases and J by 9 bases, 9 bases remained unmatched.

This clone has only a few counts. The V call is TRBV5-1, the J call TRBJ2-1; 7 bases align to TRBD2. V lost 4 bases to trimming and J lost 4 bases; unmatched junction nucleotides: 11. Germline V gives CDR1 SGHRS, CDR2 YFSETQ. The CDR3 has 16 amino acids. In DNA form, the CDR3 reads TGCGCCAGCAGCGGTGGGGCGGCGGGAGCATACAATGAGCAGTTCTTC. Protein sequence: CASSGGAAGAYNEQFF.

The V call is TRBV15, the J call TRBJ1-6; TRBD1 agrees at 8 bases. The CDR3 runs 15 residues. Germline CDR1 and CDR2: LNHNV and YYDKDF (reference sequence). Unmatched junction bases numbered 6, after V lost 1 base and J lost 10 bases. This CDR3 is CATSRAAGGESPLHF. Here the CDR3 DNA reads TGTGCCACCAGCAGAGCCGCAGGGGGCGAGTCACCCCTCCACTTT.

The chain combines TRBV5-1 with TRBJ1-1; possibly TRBD1 for D (5 bases). V was cut by 3 bases and J by 2 bases, with 8 bases left in between. CDR1 is SGHRS, CDR2 YFSETQ, per germline. The CDR3 has 13 amino acids. The CDR3 loop is CASSSTVNTEAFF. The CDR3 nucleotides read TGCGCCAGCAGCTCGACAGTCAACACTGAAGCTTTCTTT.

CDR3 nucleotide sequence: TGTGCCAGCAGCCGGCAGGGCAATCAGCCCCAGCATTTT. This gives the protein CASSRQGNQPQHF. The chain has TRBV7-9 and TRBJ1-5; D is ambiguous. Germline assignment: CDR1 SEHNR and CDR2 FQNEAQ (reference sequence). The V gene lost 5 bases and the J gene lost 2 bases, with 7 bases spanning the gap. CDR3 size: 13 residues. Full variable domain (rest looked up from reference TRBV7-9 and TRBJ1-5): DTGVSQNPRHKITKRGQNVTFRCDPISEHNRLYWYRQTLGQGPEFLTYFQNEAQLEKSRLLSDRFSAERPKGSFSTLEIQRTEQGDSAMYLCASSRQGNQPQHFGDGTRLSIL.

The rearrangement joins TRBV6-2 or TRBV6-3 to TRBJ1-1, with D possibly TRBD1 on 5 matching bases. V lost 2 bases and J lost 4, with 17 bases in between. CDR1 is MNHEY, CDR2 SVGEGT, per germline. This CDR3 is 16 amino acids long. The CDR3 coding sequence is TGTGCCAGCAGTTACCCTCAGGGAGGGGTGAGCACTGAAGCTTTCTTT. This sequence encodes CASSYPQGGVSTEAFF.